Below, 13 T cell receptor beta chains from the same sample are listed, as sequenced in a study of radiotherapy plus CTLA-4 blockade in lung cancer. Sequencing was performed with immunoSEQ multiplex PCR; in TCRdb, only in-frame clones are kept and a portion is missing. Among 120,000 or so clones listed, approximately 90% were seen once. Source: peripheral blood, taken from a patient treated with radiotherapy plus ipilimumab. Receptors originate from a human donor with non-small cell lung cancer that progressed on radiotherapy plus ipilimumab.

This rearrangement joins TRBV5-1 to TRBJ2-2, with 13 bases lining up with TRBD2. Germline V CDR1 and CDR2: SGHRS, YFSETQ. Unmatched junction bases numbered 1, after V lost 2 bases and J lost 6 bases. The length of the CDR3 is 15 residues. The DNA for the CDR3 is TGCGCCAGCAGCTTTGGACTAGCGGGAGCCGGGGAGCTGTTTTTT. Its protein product is CASSFGLAGAGELFF.

This chain joins TRBV15 and TRBJ1-2, with 7 bases aligning to TRBD1. The germline V gene has CDR1 LNHNV and CDR2 YYDKDF (reference sequence). The CDR3 length is 14 residues. Germline trimming cut 1 base from V and 4 bases from J; bases unmatched to any gene: 3. CDR3 nucleotides: TGTGCCACCAGCAGAGGGCAGGGGGTCTATGGCTACACCTTC. This codes for CATSRGQGVYGYTF.

This rearrangement joins TRBV21-1 to TRBJ1-1; the table gives TRBD1 as D, unverified against the DNA. TRBV21-1 is assigned pseudogene status. The CDR3 has 15 residues. The CDR3 loop is CASSKTTGTRYEAFF. The DNA for the CDR3 is TGTGCCAGCAGCAAAACAACAGGGACAAGGTATGAAGCTTTCTTT.

This clone has just one count. The CDR3 DNA reads as TGTGCCAGCTTACCCCGAAGGGTGATGGATCAGCCCCAGCATTTT. Translating it yields CASLPRRVMDQPQHF. The chain uses TRBV21-1 and TRBJ1-5. TRBV21-1 is a recognized pseudogene. The CDR3 extends over 15 amino acids.

The J gene is TRBJ1-4, the V gene TRBV11-2; the D gene is possibly TRBD1 (6 bases). CDR3 size: 16 residues. Trimming shortened V by 5 bases and J by 8 bases, and 21 bases separated the two germline ends. Germline lookup yields CDR1 SGHAT and CDR2 FQNNGV. CDR3 sequence (DNA): TGTGCCAGCAGCACCCGAGGGCGGGGGGCGAGAGAAAAACTGTTTTTT. This sequence encodes CASSTRGRGAREKLFF.

The chain employs TRBV4-1 and TRBJ2-4; the match to TRBD2 covers 13 bases. The trim removed 4 bases at V and 7 bases at J, leaving 10 bases unmatched. The CDR3 covers 17 residues. Germline CDR1 MGHRA, CDR2 YSYEKL. CDR3 loop: CASSLGLAGDKWNIQYF. DNA for the CDR3: TGCGCCAGCAGCCTTGGACTAGCGGGAGATAAATGGAACATTCAGTACTTC.

The rearrangement links TRBV20-1 to TRBJ1-2; D not resolved. Trimming removed 3 bases from V and 5 bases from J, with 7 bases in between. Germline CDR1 reads DFQATT; CDR2 reads SNEGSKA (reference sequence). This CDR3 has 11 amino acids. The DNA of the CDR3 is TGCAGTGCTAGTCCCAGTTATGGCTACACCTTC. Its protein product is CSASPSYGYTF.

V gene TRBV27 combines with J gene TRBJ2-7; D is possibly TRBD2 (6 bases). CDR1 MNHEY and CDR2 SMNVEV come from the germline V gene (reference sequence). The CDR3 is 14 amino acids. The V gene lost 8 bases and the J gene lost 0 bases, with 14 bases spanning the gap. The CDR3 nucleotides read TGTGCCAGCTCTCAGACTAGTTTCTCCTACGAGCAGTACTTC. Its translation is CASSQTSFSYEQYF.

This chain uses TRBV5-1 with TRBJ2-7; D gene ambiguous. V gave up 0 bases and J gave up 6 bases, with 10 bases separating them. The CDR3 runs to 13 residues. Germline V gives CDR1 SGHRS, CDR2 YFSETQ. The CDR3 bases are TGCGCCAGCAGCTTGGAGCCCAGAAGCGAGCAGTACTTC. This codes for CASSLEPRSEQYF.

The chain's CDR3 is CASSPRGGHTDTQYF. As DNA, the CDR3 is TGTGCCAGCAGCCCTCGGGGGGGGCACACAGATACGCAGTATTTT. The chain couples TRBV11-2 to TRBJ2-3, with 8 bases matching TRBD2. Per germline, CDR1 SGHAT and CDR2 FQNNGV. The CDR3 length is 15 residues. V dropped 5 bases and J dropped 2; count of bases not matched to a gene: 6.

This clone was detected once. The V gene is TRBV19, the J gene TRBJ2-7; TRBD2 aligns across 9 bases. After removal of 5 bases from V and 3 bases from J, the junction contained 2 bases not matched to a gene. The CDR3 has 13 amino acids. Germline CDR1 LNHDA, CDR2 SQIVND (reference sequence). The DNA for the CDR3 is TGTGCCAGTAGTCGGACTAGCGTCTACGAGCAGTACTTC. It specifies CASSRTSVYEQYF.

Only one count was recorded for this clone. The V gene is TRBV6-1, the J gene TRBJ2-1; D gene ambiguous. CDR3 size: 13 residues. V was trimmed by 3 bases and J by 2 bases, leaving 5 bases between them. Germline CDR1 is MNHNS and CDR2 is SASEGT. The CDR3: CASSDGPYNEQFF. DNA for the CDR3: TGTGCCAGCAGTGACGGGCCCTACAATGAGCAGTTCTTC.

This chain uses TRBV5-1 with TRBJ2-7; D assignment may be TRBD1 or TRBD2 (5 bases each). The CDR3 has 13 residues. V dropped 2 bases and J dropped 4 bases, with 10 bases sitting between them. The germline V gene encodes CDR1 SGHRS and CDR2 YFSETQ. CDR3 nucleotides: TGCGCCAGCAGCTTCGGTGGGGGTTACGAGCAGTACTTC. Amino acid sequence: CASSFGGGYEQYF.